The sequence of this T cell receptor beta chain was determined in a study of blood T cell repertoires in COVID-19. Germline V gives CDR1 SQVTM, CDR2 ANQGSEA. The CDR3 extends over 10 amino acids. Regarding this clone: One end of the junction varies from germline; a read error may be responsible.

Data came from immunoSEQ multiplex PCR; TCRdb stores just in-frame clones and leaves some out. In the table there are 200,000 to 250,000 clones, roughly 85% of which are singletons. This sequence joins TRBV29-1 and TRBJ2-1; D not resolved. The clonotype was recovered from a woman between 40 and 55 years old with acute COVID-19. Sequencing input: PBMCs or T cells enriched from blood (not recorded which). The CDR3 DNA sequence: TGCAGCGTCGAAGTCCTTGAGCAGTTCTTC. It codes for CSVEVLEQFF.